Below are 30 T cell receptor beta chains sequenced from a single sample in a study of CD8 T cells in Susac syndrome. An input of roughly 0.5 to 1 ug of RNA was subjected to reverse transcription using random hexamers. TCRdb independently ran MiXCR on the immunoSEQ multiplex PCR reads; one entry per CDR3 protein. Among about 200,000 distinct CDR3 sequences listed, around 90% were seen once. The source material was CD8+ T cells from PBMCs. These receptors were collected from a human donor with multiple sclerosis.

CDR3 sequence: CASSQEPLAGTGELFF. CDR3 in DNA: TGCGCCAGCAGCCAAGAACCCCTAGCCGGGACCGGGGAGCTGTTTTTT. The V call is TRBV4-1, the J call TRBJ2-2; tentative D call: TRBD2 (5 bases). Germline V gives CDR1 MGHRA, CDR2 YSYEKL. Trimming shortened V by 0 bases and J by 5 bases, and 13 bases separated the two germline ends. CDR3 length: 16 amino acids.

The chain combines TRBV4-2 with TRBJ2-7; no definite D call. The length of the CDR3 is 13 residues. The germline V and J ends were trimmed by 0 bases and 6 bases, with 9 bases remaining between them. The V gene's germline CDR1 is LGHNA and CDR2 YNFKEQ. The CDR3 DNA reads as TGTGCCAGCAGCCAAGAAAGTTGGGGCGAGCAGTACTTC. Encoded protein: CASSQESWGEQYF.

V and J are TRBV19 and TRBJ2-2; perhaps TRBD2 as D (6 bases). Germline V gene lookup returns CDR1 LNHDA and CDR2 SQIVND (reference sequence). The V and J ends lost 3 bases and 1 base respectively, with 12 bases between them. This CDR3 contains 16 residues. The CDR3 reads CASSMGLGVNTGELFF. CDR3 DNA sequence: TGTGCCAGTAGTATGGGACTGGGAGTGAACACCGGGGAGCTGTTTTTT.

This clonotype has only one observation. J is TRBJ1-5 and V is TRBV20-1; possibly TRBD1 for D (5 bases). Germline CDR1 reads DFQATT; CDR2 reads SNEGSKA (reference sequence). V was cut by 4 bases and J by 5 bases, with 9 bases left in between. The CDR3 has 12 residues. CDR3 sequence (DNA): TGCAGTGCTACAGGGTTTGATCAGCCCCAGCATTTT. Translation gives CSATGFDQPQHF.

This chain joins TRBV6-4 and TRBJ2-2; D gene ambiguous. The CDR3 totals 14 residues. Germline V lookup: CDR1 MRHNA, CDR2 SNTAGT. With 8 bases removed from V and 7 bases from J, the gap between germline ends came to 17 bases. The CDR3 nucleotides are TGTGCCAGCCGAACGGACCAACCAAGCGGGGAGCTGTTTTTT. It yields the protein CASRTDQPSGELFF.

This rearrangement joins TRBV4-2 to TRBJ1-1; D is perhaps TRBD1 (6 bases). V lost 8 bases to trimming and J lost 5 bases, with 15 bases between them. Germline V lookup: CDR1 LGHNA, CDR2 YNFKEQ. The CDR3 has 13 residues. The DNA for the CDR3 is TGTGCCAGCGAGGGGGAGGCAGATACTGAAGCTTTCTTT. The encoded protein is CASEGEADTEAFF.

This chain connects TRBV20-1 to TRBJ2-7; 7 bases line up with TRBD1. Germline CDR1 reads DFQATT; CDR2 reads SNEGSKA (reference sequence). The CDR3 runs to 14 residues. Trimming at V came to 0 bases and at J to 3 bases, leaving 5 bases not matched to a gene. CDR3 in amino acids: CSARERTGGYEQYF. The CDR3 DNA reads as TGCAGTGCTAGAGAGCGGACAGGAGGCTACGAGCAGTACTTC.

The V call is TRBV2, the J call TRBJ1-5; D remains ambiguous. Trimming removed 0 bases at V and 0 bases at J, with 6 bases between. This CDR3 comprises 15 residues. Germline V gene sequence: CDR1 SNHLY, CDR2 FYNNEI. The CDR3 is CASSEAGNSNQPQHF. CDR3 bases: TGTGCCAGCAGTGAAGCAGGAAATAGCAATCAGCCCCAGCATTTT.

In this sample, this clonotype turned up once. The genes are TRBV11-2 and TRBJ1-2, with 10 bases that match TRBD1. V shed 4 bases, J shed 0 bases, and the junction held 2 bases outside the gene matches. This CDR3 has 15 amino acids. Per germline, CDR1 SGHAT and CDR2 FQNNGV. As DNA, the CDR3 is TGTGCCAGCAGCTCCGGGACAGGGGCTAACTATGGCTACACCTTC. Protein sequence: CASSSGTGANYGYTF.

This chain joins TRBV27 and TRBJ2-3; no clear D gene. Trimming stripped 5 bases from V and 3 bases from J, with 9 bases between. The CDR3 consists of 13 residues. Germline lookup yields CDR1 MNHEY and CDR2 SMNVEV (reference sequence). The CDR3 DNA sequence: TGTGCCAGCAGTCCATACGGGACAGATACGCAGTATTTT. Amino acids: CASSPYGTDTQYF.

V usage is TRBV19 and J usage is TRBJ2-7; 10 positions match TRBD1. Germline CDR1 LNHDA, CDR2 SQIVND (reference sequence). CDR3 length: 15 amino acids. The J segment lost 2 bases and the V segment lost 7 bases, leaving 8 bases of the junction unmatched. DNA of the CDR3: TGTGCCAGTAAAACCACCGGGACAGGGGCCTACGAGCAGTACTTC. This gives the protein CASKTTGTGAYEQYF.

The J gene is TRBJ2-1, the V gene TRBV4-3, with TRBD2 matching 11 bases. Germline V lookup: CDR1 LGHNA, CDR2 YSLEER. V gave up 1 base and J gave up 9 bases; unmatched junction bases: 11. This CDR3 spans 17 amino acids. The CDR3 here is CASSQVATSGMFAEQFF. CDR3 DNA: TGCGCCAGCAGCCAAGTAGCGACTAGCGGGATGTTTGCTGAGCAGTTCTTC.

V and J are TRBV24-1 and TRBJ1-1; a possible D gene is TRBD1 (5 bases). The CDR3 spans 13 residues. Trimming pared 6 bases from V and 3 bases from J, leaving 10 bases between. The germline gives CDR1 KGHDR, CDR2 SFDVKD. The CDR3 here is CATSWQGYTEAFF. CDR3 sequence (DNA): TGTGCCACCAGTTGGCAGGGCTACACTGAAGCTTTCTTT.

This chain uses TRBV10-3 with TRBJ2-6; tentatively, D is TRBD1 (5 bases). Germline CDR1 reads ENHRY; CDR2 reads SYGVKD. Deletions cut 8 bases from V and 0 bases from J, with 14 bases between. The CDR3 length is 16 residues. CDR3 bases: TGTGCCATCGGACAAGGGGCAGACTCTGGGGCCAACGTCCTGACTTTC. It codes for CAIGQGADSGANVLTF.

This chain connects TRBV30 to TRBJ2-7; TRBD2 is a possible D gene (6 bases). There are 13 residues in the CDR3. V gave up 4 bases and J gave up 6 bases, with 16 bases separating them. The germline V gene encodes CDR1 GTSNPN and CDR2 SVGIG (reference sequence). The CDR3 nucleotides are TGTGCCTGGAATGCGGCTAGCGCGATCGAGCAGTACTTC. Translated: CAWNAASAIEQYF.

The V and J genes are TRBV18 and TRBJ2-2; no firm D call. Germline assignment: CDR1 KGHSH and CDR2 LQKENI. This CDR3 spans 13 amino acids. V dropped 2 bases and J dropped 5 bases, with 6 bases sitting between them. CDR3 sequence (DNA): TGTGCCAGCTCACCAGAACCTACCGGGGAGCTGTTTTTT. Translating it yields CASSPEPTGELFF.

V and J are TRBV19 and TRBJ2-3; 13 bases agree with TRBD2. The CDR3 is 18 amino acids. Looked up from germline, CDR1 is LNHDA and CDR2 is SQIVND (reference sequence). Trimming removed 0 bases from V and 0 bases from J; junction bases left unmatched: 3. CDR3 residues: CASSIDPGLAGSTDTQYF. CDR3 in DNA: TGTGCCAGTAGTATAGATCCGGGACTAGCGGGGAGCACAGATACGCAGTATTTT.

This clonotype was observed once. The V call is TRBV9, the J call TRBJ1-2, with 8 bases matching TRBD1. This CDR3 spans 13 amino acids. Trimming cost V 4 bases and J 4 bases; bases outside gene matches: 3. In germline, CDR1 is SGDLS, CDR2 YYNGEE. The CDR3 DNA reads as TGTGCCAGCAGCACCACAGGGGGCTATGGCTACACCTTC. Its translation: CASSTTGGYGYTF.

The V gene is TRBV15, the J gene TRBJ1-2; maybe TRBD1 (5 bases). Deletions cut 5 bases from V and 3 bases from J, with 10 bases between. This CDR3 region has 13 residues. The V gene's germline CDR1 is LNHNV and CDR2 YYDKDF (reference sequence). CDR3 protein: CATSPQEHYGYTF. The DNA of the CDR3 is TGTGCCACCAGCCCACAGGAACACTATGGCTACACCTTC.

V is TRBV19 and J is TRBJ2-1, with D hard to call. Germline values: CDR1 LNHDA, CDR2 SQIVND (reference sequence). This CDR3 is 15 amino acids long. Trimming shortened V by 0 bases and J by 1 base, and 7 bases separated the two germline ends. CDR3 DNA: TGTGCCAGTAGTATAGATCGAGCTTCCTACAATGAGCAGTTCTTC. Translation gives CASSIDRASYNEQFF.

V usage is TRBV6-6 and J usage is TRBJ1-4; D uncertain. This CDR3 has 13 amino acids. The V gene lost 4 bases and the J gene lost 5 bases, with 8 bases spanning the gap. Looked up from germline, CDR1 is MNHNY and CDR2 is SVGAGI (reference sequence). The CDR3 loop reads CASSSDGNEKLFF. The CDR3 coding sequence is TGTGCCAGCAGTTCGGATGGCAATGAAAAACTGTTTTTT.

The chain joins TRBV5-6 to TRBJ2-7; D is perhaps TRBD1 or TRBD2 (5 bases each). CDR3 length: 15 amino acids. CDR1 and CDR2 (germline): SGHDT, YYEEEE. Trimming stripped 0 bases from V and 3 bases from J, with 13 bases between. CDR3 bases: TGTGCCAGCAGCTTGGCCAGGGAGATCGGCTACGAGCAGTACTTC. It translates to CASSLAREIGYEQYF.

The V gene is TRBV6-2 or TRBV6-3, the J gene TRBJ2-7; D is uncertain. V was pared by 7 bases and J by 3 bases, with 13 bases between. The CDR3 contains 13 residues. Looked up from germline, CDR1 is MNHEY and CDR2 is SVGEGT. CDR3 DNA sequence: TGTGCCAGCACCCTATCGGACCTCTACGAGCAGTACTTC. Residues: CASTLSDLYEQYF.

CDR3 amino acids: CASSQTAEQETQYF. In DNA, the CDR3 is TGTGCCAGCAGCCAAACCGCGGAGCAAGAGACCCAGTACTTC. The V call is TRBV3-1, the J call TRBJ2-5; D not resolved. The CDR3 is made up of 14 amino acids. Per the germline V gene, CDR1 is LGHDT and CDR2 is YNNKEL (reference sequence). The V gene lost 2 bases and the J gene lost 2 bases, with 9 bases spanning the gap.

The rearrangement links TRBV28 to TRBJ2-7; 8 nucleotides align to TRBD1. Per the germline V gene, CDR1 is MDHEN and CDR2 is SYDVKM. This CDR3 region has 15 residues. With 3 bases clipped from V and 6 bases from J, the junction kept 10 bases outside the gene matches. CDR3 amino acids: CASSLPRTGRVEQYF. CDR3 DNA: TGTGCCAGCAGTTTGCCCCGGACAGGGCGTGTCGAGCAGTACTTC.

DNA of the CDR3: TGTGCCAGCAACCGGGACAACTATGGCTACACCTTC. Translated, it gives CASNRDNYGYTF. This chain links TRBV7-9 with TRBJ1-2; possibly TRBD1 for D (5 bases). CDR1 is SEHNR and CDR2 is FQNEAQ in the germline V gene (reference sequence). The CDR3 loop spans 12 amino acids. V shed 7 bases and J shed 2 bases, with 8 bases lying between them.

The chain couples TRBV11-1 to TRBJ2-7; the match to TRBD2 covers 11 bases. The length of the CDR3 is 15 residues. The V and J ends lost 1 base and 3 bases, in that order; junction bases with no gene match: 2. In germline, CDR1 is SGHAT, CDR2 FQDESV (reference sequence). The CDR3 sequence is CASSLGLAGLYEQYF. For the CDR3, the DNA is TGTGCCAGCAGCTTAGGACTAGCGGGACTCTACGAGCAGTACTTC.

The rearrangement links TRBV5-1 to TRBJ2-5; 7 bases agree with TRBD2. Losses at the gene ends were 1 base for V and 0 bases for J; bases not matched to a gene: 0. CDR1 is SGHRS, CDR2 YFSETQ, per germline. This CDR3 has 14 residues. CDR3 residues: CASSLLADQETQYF. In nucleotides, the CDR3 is TGCGCCAGCAGCTTGCTAGCGGACCAAGAGACCCAGTACTTC.

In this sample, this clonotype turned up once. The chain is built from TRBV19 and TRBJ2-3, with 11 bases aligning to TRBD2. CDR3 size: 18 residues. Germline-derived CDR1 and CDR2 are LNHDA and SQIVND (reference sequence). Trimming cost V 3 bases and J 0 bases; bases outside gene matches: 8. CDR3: CASSIVLAGATSTDTQYF. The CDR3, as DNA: TGTGCCAGTAGTATCGTACTAGCGGGAGCTACTAGCACAGATACGCAGTATTTT.

CDR3 amino acids: CATSRAPLGAVVYSDTQYF. For the CDR3, the DNA is TGTGCCACCAGCAGAGCGCCCCTTGGGGCGGTGGTCTATTCAGATACGCAGTATTTT. The rearrangement joins TRBV15 to TRBJ2-3; tentatively, D is TRBD1 (5 bases). This CDR3 spans 19 amino acids. The germline gives CDR1 LNHNV, CDR2 YYDKDF (reference sequence). The V end lost 1 base, the J end lost 4 bases, and 24 bases lay between the germline ends.